This T cell receptor beta chain was retrieved from a study of T cell responses to AZD1222 COVID-19 vaccine. The study, taken as a whole, reports: Unmutated variant regions are reportedly the target of nearly half of TCRs that are spike-specific. Most donors were white British and more were female, and clonal diversity was possibly underestimated. Vaccine-associated CD4 TCRs spanned spike, dominant at 160-218 and 743-854.

Data came from immunoSEQ multiplex PCR; TCRdb stores just in-frame clones and leaves some out. The sample has about 130,000 clones, 93% seen once. For this clone: Antigen specificity is unknown.

The receptor was isolated from an adult in good health. Specimen: peripheral blood, collected on day 0 of AZD1222 vaccination.

The CDR3 is CASRGTSAWGGQFF. DNA for the CDR3: TGTGCCAGCAGGGGGACTAGCGCCTGGGGGGGGCAGTTCTTC. The chain carries TRBV6-5 and TRBJ2-1; 10 nucleotides agree with TRBD2. Per the germline V gene, CDR1 is MNHEY and CDR2 is SVGAGI. This CDR3 comprises 14 residues. V dropped 6 bases and J dropped 12; count of bases not matched to a gene: 11.